Each of the 21 T cell receptor beta chains below was sequenced from the same sample in a study of shared clonotypes between healthy human individuals. Some clones are missing from TCRdb's copy, which holds only in-frame ones; the method was immunoSEQ multiplex PCR. The data contain roughly 2.5 million clones, approximately 92% of them singletons. Sequencing was done on a sample of naive CD4+ T cells sorted from blood. The subset is: CD45RA+ positively selected. Receptors originate from a man aged 18 to 30 in good health.

This clone was picked up a small number of times. This sequence joins TRBV7-2 and TRBJ1-1; 7 bases map to TRBD1. V shed 5 bases and J 1 base; nucleotides not matched to a gene: 7. The CDR3 is 15 amino acids. The germline V gene has CDR1 SGHTA and CDR2 FQGNSA. The CDR3, as DNA: TGTGCCAGCAGCCCTAGACAGGGAAAGAACACTGAAGCTTTCTTT. Its protein product is CASSPRQGKNTEAFF.

A single count supports this clone. V and J are TRBV7-2 and TRBJ1-1; maybe TRBD1 (5 bases). The germline V gene has CDR1 SGHTA and CDR2 FQGNSA. With 5 bases removed from V and 0 bases from J, the gap between germline ends came to 16 bases. There are 16 residues in the CDR3. The CDR3: CASSTEAGRMNTEAFF. The CDR3 DNA reads as TGTGCCAGCAGCACCGAGGCGGGGCGTATGAACACTGAAGCTTTCTTT.

The rearrangement links TRBV6-5 to TRBJ2-3; D unresolved. Germline V lookup: CDR1 MNHEY, CDR2 SVGAGI. With 8 bases removed from V and 2 bases from J, the gap between germline ends came to 8 bases. The CDR3 is 12 amino acids. The CDR3 coding sequence is TGTGCCAGCCCCACTCCCACAGATACGCAGTATTTT. This sequence encodes CASPTPTDTQYF.

In its sample, this clone was seen once. The chain uses TRBV28 and TRBJ2-3, with no clear D. This CDR3 is 11 amino acids long. Looked up from germline, CDR1 is MDHEN and CDR2 is SYDVKM. The V and J ends lost 6 bases and 6 bases respectively, with 7 bases between them. The CDR3 here is CASSPQDTQYF. CDR3 nucleotide sequence: TGTGCCAGCAGCCCCCAGGATACGCAGTATTTT.

The chain joins TRBV10-2 to TRBJ2-7, with D perhaps matching TRBD1 (5 bases). There are 14 residues in the CDR3. From germline, CDR1 is WSHSY and CDR2 SAAADI. V was trimmed by 4 bases and J by 3 bases, leaving 13 bases between them. The CDR3 loop reads CASSASGPSYEQYF. CDR3 coding DNA: TGCGCCAGCAGTGCTTCAGGGCCAAGCTACGAGCAGTACTTC.

The genes are TRBV7-9 and TRBJ2-7; D may be TRBD2 (6 bases). CDR3 length: 15 amino acids. Trimming cost V 6 bases and J 2 bases, with 17 bases left between them. In germline, CDR1 is SEHNR, CDR2 FQNEAQ (reference sequence). The CDR3 sequence: CASRRGAGQPYEQYF. The CDR3 DNA reads as TGTGCCAGCAGGAGAGGTGCGGGGCAGCCCTACGAGCAGTACTTC.

This sequence joins TRBV11-3 and TRBJ1-1; a possible D gene is TRBD1 (5 bases). The CDR3 has 15 amino acids. Trimming took off 1 base at V and 2 bases at J, with 11 bases between the two ends. Germline V gene sequence: CDR1 SGHNT, CDR2 YENEEA. The CDR3 is CASSLGGAVNTEAFF. The CDR3 DNA sequence: TGTGCCAGCAGCTTAGGCGGGGCCGTAAACACTGAAGCTTTCTTT.

The V call is TRBV28, the J call TRBJ2-1; D possibly corresponds to TRBD2 (6 bases). Trimming stripped 5 bases from V and 6 bases from J, with 11 bases between. The CDR3 spans 13 residues. CDR1 MDHEN and CDR2 SYDVKM come from the germline V gene. Here the CDR3 DNA reads TGTGCCAGCAGTCGGGACTGGCCCAATGAGCAGTTCTTC. This gives the protein CASSRDWPNEQFF. Full variable domain (rest looked up from reference TRBV28 and TRBJ2-1): DVKVTQSSRYLVKRTGEKVFLECVQDMDHENMFWYRQDPGLGLRLIYFSYDVKMKEKGDIPEGYSVSREKKERFSLILESASTNQTSMYLCASSRDWPNEQFFGPGTRLTVL.

The V and J genes are TRBV7-2 and TRBJ2-7; D ambiguous. Per the germline V gene, CDR1 is SGHTA and CDR2 is FQGNSA. The V end was cut by 3 bases, the J end by 2 bases, with 23 bases between. The CDR3 loop spans 18 amino acids. The chain's CDR3 is CASSFIPSIGATAYEQYF. For the CDR3, the DNA is TGTGCCAGCAGCTTCATTCCCAGTATCGGAGCCACAGCCTACGAGCAGTACTTC.

The chain is built from TRBV6-6 and TRBJ2-7; 8 bases line up with TRBD2. The CDR3 is 16 amino acids. Germline lookup yields CDR1 MNHNY and CDR2 SVGAGI (reference sequence). The J segment lost 0 bases and the V segment lost 0 bases, leaving 4 bases of the junction unmatched. The CDR3 DNA reads as TGTGCCAGCAGTTACTCCTCGGGGGGGATCTCCTACGAGCAGTACTTC. This codes for CASSYSSGGISYEQYF.

The V call is TRBV20-1, the J call TRBJ1-1; D uncertain. Germline CDR1 is DFQATT and CDR2 is SNEGSKA (reference sequence). CDR3 length: 11 residues. The CDR3 nucleotides read TGCAGCTCTACACGAAACACTGAAGCTTTCTTT. It translates to CSSTRNTEAFF.

In this sample, this clone turned up once. V and J are TRBV2 and TRBJ2-3, with 8 bases identical to TRBD2. Germline lookup yields CDR1 SNHLY and CDR2 FYNNEI. V gave up 5 bases and J gave up 2 bases; unmatched junction bases: 9. This CDR3 has 16 amino acids. Here the CDR3 reads CASSKESGGPTDTQYF. The CDR3 DNA follows: TGTGCCAGCAGTAAAGAAAGCGGGGGCCCCACAGATACGCAGTATTTT.

V gene TRBV7-6 combines with J gene TRBJ1-3; D perhaps matches TRBD1 (5 bases). V lost 5 bases to trimming and J lost 0 bases, with 14 bases between them. The CDR3 is made up of 16 amino acids. From germline, CDR1 is SGHVS and CDR2 FNYEAQ. CDR3 sequence: CASSPRGRSSGNTIYF. The CDR3 DNA follows: TGTGCCAGCAGCCCCCGGGGCAGGAGCTCTGGAAACACCATATATTTT.

The chain links TRBV29-1 to TRBJ2-1; 8 bases are a match to TRBD2. CDR1 is SQVTM and CDR2 is ANQGSEA in the germline V gene. CDR3 length: 14 amino acids. The CDR3 region is CPVHGGGIYNEQFF. The CDR3 DNA sequence: TGCCCCGTCCACGGGGGGGGGATCTACAATGAGCAGTTCTTC.

V usage is TRBV7-2 and J usage is TRBJ2-1; D call uncertain. This CDR3 is built from 15 residues. Germline CDR1 reads SGHTA; CDR2 reads FQGNSA. V was clipped by 6 bases and J by 4 bases, with 16 bases between them. The CDR3 nucleotides read TGTGCCAGCAGTTATACCCGGGCCCCGTACAATGAGCAGTTCTTC. Amino acid sequence: CASSYTRAPYNEQFF. The variable domain in full, with the rest retrieved from reference TRBV7-2 and TRBJ2-1, is GAGVSQSPSNKVTEKGKDVELRCDPISGHTALYWYRQSLGQGLEFLIYFQGNSAPDKSGLPSDRFSAERTGGSVSTLTIQRTQQEDSAVYLCASSYTRAPYNEQFFGPGTRLTVL.

The chain recombines TRBV5-8 with TRBJ1-5, with unresolved D. The germline gives CDR1 SGHTS, CDR2 YDEGEE. This CDR3 is 16 amino acids long. Trimming left V 0 bases short and J 2 bases short, with 12 bases between. CDR3 nucleotide sequence: TGTGCCAGCAGCTTGGAACGCCCTGGGGGCAATCAGCCCCAGCATTTT. Its translation is CASSLERPGGNQPQHF.

The J gene is TRBJ2-1, the V gene TRBV4-2; unclear D gene. Looked up from germline, CDR1 is LGHNA and CDR2 is YNFKEQ. This CDR3 spans 15 amino acids. The V and J ends lost 0 bases and 1 base respectively, with 7 bases between them. Here the CDR3 reads CASSQEGSSYNEQFF. DNA of the CDR3: TGTGCCAGCAGCCAAGAAGGCAGTTCCTACAATGAGCAGTTCTTC.

V is TRBV5-1 and J is TRBJ2-5; TRBD2 agrees at 7 bases. With V trimmed by 5 bases and J by 5 bases, 9 bases remained unmatched. Germline V lookup: CDR1 SGHRS, CDR2 YFSETQ. The CDR3 has 14 amino acids. The CDR3 spells CASRLSGKGETQYF. The CDR3 DNA reads as TGCGCCAGCAGGTTGAGCGGGAAGGGTGAGACCCAGTACTTC.

The CDR3 DNA is TGTGCCAGCAGTGAAGCCTTCCTCGGAAACACCATATATTTT. Protein sequence: CASSEAFLGNTIYF. This sequence joins TRBV6-1 and TRBJ1-3; D is uncertain. Germline V gene lookup returns CDR1 MNHNS and CDR2 SASEGT. The CDR3 length is 14 residues. Trimming took 0 bases from V and 4 from J, leaving 7 bases between them.

The chain employs TRBV15 and TRBJ2-1; TRBD2 matches 10 bases. Germline V gene sequence: CDR1 LNHNV, CDR2 YYDKDF (reference sequence). CDR3 length equals 15 residues. V was pared by 6 bases and J by 0 bases, with 2 bases of the junction left unmatched. Here the CDR3 reads CATSPSGSSYNEQFF. CDR3 nucleotides: TGTGCCACCAGTCCTAGCGGGAGCTCCTACAATGAGCAGTTCTTC.

The chain uses TRBV2 and TRBJ2-3; D is ambiguous. The germline gives CDR1 SNHLY, CDR2 FYNNEI. The CDR3 consists of 13 residues. The V end was cut by 1 base, the J end by 4 bases, with 6 bases between. CDR3 protein: CASSEEYPDTQYF. CDR3 DNA: TGTGCCAGCAGTGAAGAGTACCCAGATACGCAGTATTTT.